This TCR beta chain derives from a study of liver allograft versus peripheral blood T cells. Study context: Hepatic allograft T cell receptor repertoires were evaluated relative to those present in recipients' peripheral blood.

TCRdb passed the reads through MiXCR, listing each CDR3 protein once. In the table there are more than 9,000 distinct CDR3 sequences, about a fifth of which are singletons. Findings of the study overall: Intra-allograft T cell receptor repertoires in the liver reportedly differed from peripheral blood repertoires.

Note on this clonotype: Its antigen is still unknown.

V was cut by 4 bases and J by 3 bases, with 15 bases left in between. The length of the CDR3 is 15 residues. Germline-derived CDR1 and CDR2 are MDHEN and SYDVKM. The receptor was isolated from a human patient who had a liver transplant. Some T cells may arise from the graft donor. The gene calls are TRBV28 and TRBJ1-2; tentatively, D is TRBD1 (6 bases). Here the CDR3 reads CASSSNDRWDYGYTF. For the CDR3, the DNA is TGTGCCAGCAGTTCAAACGACAGGTGGGACTATGGCTACACCTTC.